This TCR beta chain was recorded in a study of regulatory T cells in long-lasting Graves disease. To make TCR beta libraries, researchers used iRepertoire HTBI primers and Arm-PCR of CDR3 regions. TCRdb passed the multiplex PCR reads through MiXCR, listing each CDR3 protein once. This table holds just over 600,000 distinct CDR3 sequences, around 17% found once. Turning to this clonotype: The antigen is not known.

Overall study findings and caveats: Persistent Graves' patients showed a TCR diversity that was lower than that of newly diagnosed ones.

Time point denoted: newly diagnosed GD, antithyroid drugs for less than 3 months. Extracted PBMC RNA gave rise to the TCR library. The patients were drawn from one endocrinology department in Xi'an, China. The CDR3 runs 14 residues. The V end was cut by 4 bases, the J end by 2 bases, with 13 bases between. Per germline, CDR1 DFQATT and CDR2 SNEGSKA (reference sequence). The same sample was also used in a study of T cells in Graves' hyperthyroidism and ophthalmopathy.

The chain combines TRBV20-1 with TRBJ2-3; possible D gene TRBD2, 5 bases. The sequence was obtained from a woman aged 25 to 39 with Graves disease. This specimen was peripheral blood mononuclear cells (PBMCs), taken at new diagnosis, from a patient treated with antithyroid drugs. The CDR3 reads CSAMLARITDTQYF. DNA for the CDR3: TGCAGTGCTATGCTAGCCCGGATCACAGATACGCAGTATTTT.